This T cell receptor beta chain appears in the sequencing data of a study of T-cell memory formation after mild COVID-19 (dated by TCRdb to the early 2020s). About the full investigation: Most TCR sequence clusters were specific to one of the two donors. In two donors, T-cell clones that expanded and contracted after mild COVID-19 were followed by sequencing TCRalpha and TCRbeta repertoires longitudinally. The cohort comprised two young, previously healthy adult volunteers, one female and one male.

Instrument on record: Illumina NovaSeq 6000. cDNA libraries for TCRalpha and TCRbeta were prepared by 5'RACE using constant-segment primers, with sample barcodes and unique molecular identifiers added. Trizol reagent was used to extract RNA from every sample. Library amplification was performed in two PCR steps, and a second sample barcode and Illumina TruSeq adapters were introduced in the second step. Sequencing of the libraries was done on an Illumina NovaSeq, producing 2 x 150 bp paired-end reads. The authors' analysis ran thus. The reads were demultiplexed and collapsed into UMI-guided consensus sequences using migec v1.2.7. Using mixcr v2.1.11, UMI consensuses were aligned to TRA and TRB V and J templates and then assembled into clonotypes. Expanded or contracted clonotypes were those called significant by both edgeR and NoisET, with noise models trained on biological replicates. edgeR calls used a false discovery rate-adjusted p below 0.01 and a log2 fold-change threshold of 1. As an exploratory analysis of dynamics, max-normalized trajectories of the 1000 most abundant clonotypes were examined by PCA with hierarchical clustering. Separately sequenced CD4+ and CD8+ repertoires were used to assign a CD4 or CD8 phenotype to each responding clone. TCRdb took the public reads, trimmed them with fastp at Q25, ran MiXCR for clone calling and kept in-frame beta chains. CDR3 protein duplicates are merged, each entry listing the most common genes and DNA. TCRdb, rather than the study authors, made the V and J calls. Present in this sample are roughly 150,000 distinct CDR3 sequences, 13% of which were seen just once. In total, the top ten clones hold 2.5% to 4% of the sample.

This clonotype was picked up many times. Its recognized antigen is unknown. Base qualities are not recorded, but no much larger clone differs from it by a single base. Ficoll-Paque density gradient centrifugation was used to isolate PBMCs. The investigation overall reported the following: SARS-CoV-2 specificity was not confirmed for the second-wave clones peaking on day 37. Contracting CD4+ clones were found mainly in CM and EM memory subsets, while CD8+ clones were enriched in EMRA. From day 15 to 85, contracting clones showed balanced CD4/CD8 phenotypes, whereas a second wave of clones that expanded from day 15 to 37 leaned towards CD4+. Only a couple of mild cases were covered in the study, and larger cohorts including severe cases with pre-infection samples were considered necessary. Some responding clones were found in pre-infection memory, which suggests that pre-existing cross-reactive memory T cells took part in the SARS-CoV-2 response.

The TCR was taken from a man aged 18-30 years who had mild COVID-19 (a few samples of this study predate the infection). The sample titles of this study are shuffled in the database, so cell type and time point are left out; the donor was told from shared clones. Source material: PBMCs or a T cell subset sorted from them (not recorded which).

The sequence in DNA is TGTGCCATCGGGAACTCTGGGGCCAACGTCCTGACTTTC. Its protein product is CAIGNSGANVLTF. The chain couples TRBV6-2 or TRBV6-3 to TRBJ2-6; the D gene is perhaps TRBD2, on 5 matching bases. V lost 10 bases and J lost 0 bases; the stretch between them is 7 bases long. From a lookup of the germline V gene, CDR1 and CDR2 are MNHEY and SVGEGT. From the cysteine up to the phenylalanine, the CDR3 has a length of 13 residues. The retained sequence is limited to the CDR3, 39 bases, with the frame set at the first base.